This TCR beta chain is drawn from a study of T cell repertoires in cytomegalovirus infection. Across the whole study: Both CMV infection and a matching HLA type were indicated by public TCR beta signatures.

Study outcomes and limitations: HLA-C-restricted CMV clonotypes gave the most frequent clonotype in two of eight donors.

TCRdb passed the reads through MiXCR, listing each CDR3 protein once. The repertoire holds about 490,000 distinct CDR3 sequences, with more than 15% as singletons. CDR1 and CDR2 (germline): SGHVS, FQNEAQ. This CDR3 comprises 14 residues. The ends were cut back, 5 bases at V and 2 bases at J, with 10 bases in the middle. This clonotype has ten or more counts. The antigen is unknown. The clonotype was recovered from a human donor in good health (CMV status not recorded). Some clones in this sample may be carry-over from other donors' samples. V and J are TRBV7-8 and TRBJ2-1; no clear D gene. The sequenced sample consisted of CD8+ T cells from PBMCs. The CDR3 nucleotides are TGTGCCAGCAGCCTTCGGTCTACCTACAATGAGCAGTTCTTC. Translation gives CASSLRSTYNEQFF.